Below, 30 T cell receptor beta chains from the same sample are listed, as sequenced in a study of regulatory T cells in long-lasting Graves disease (dated by TCRdb to the early 2020s). The library relied on multiplex PCR. The sample was run on an Illumina HiSeq 4000. iRepertoire HTBI primers and Arm-PCR amplification of CDR3 regions were used to construct TCR beta libraries. The raw public reads went through TCRdb reprocessing: fastp at Q25, MiXCR clone calling, in-frame beta chains kept. Duplicate CDR3 protein sequences are folded into a single record with the most common DNA and genes. This sample has 450,000 to 700,000 distinct CDR3 sequences in its table, and approximately 13% of those were observed once. The ten largest clones take up over 7.5% of the sample. This specimen's time point label, interpreted: newly diagnosed GD, antithyroid drugs for less than 3 months. For both TCR sequencing and RNA sequencing, RNA was extracted from PBMCs in TRIzol.

The same data also contributed to another study, on T cells in Graves' hyperthyroidism and ophthalmopathy.

Sequenced material: peripheral blood mononuclear cells (PBMCs), taken at new diagnosis, from a patient treated with antithyroid drugs. The source is a man between 25 and 39 years old with Graves disease. Donor details come from another sample of the same person, matched by shared clones.

This clonotype has at least ten counts. The rearrangement uses TRBV9 and TRBJ2-7; TRBD2 might be the D (5 bases). The germline CDR1 and CDR2 sequences are SGDLS and YYNGEE. The CDR3 is made up of 15 amino acids. V dropped 4 bases and J dropped 6 bases, with 20 bases sitting between them. The CDR3 protein is CASSPKVGASGEQYF. For the CDR3, the DNA is TGTGCCAGCAGCCCAAAGGTGGGAGCATCTGGCGAGCAGTACTTC.

This clonotype was observed many times. V gene TRBV12-3 or TRBV12-4 combines with J gene TRBJ2-5; D possibly corresponds to TRBD1 (6 bases). The V end lost 3 bases, the J end lost 3 bases, and 14 bases lay between the germline ends. The CDR3 sequence is 15 residues long. The CDR3 region is CASSFKPWTEETQYF. CDR3 DNA sequence: TGTGCCAGCAGTTTTAAGCCCTGGACAGAAGAGACCCAGTACTTC.

This clonotype has at least ten counts. The chain has TRBV5-4 and TRBJ2-7, with 12 positions matching TRBD2. Germline V gives CDR1 SGHNT, CDR2 YYREEE (reference sequence). Trimming took 5 bases from V and 2 from J; bases not matched to a gene: 8. The CDR3 spans 16 residues. The CDR3 DNA reads as TGTGCCAGCAGTCCAGGACTAGCGGGATTCCCCTACGAGCAGTACTTC. It specifies CASSPGLAGFPYEQYF.

This clonotype was seen repeatedly, ten times or more. The rearrangement uses TRBV10-1 and TRBJ2-1, with 10 positions matching TRBD2. The V and J ends lost 0 bases and 4 bases, in that order; junction bases with no gene match: 6. CDR1 is WNHNN and CDR2 is SYGVQD in the germline V gene (reference sequence). The CDR3 is 17 amino acids. CDR3 DNA sequence: TGCGCCAGCAGTGAGTCCCAGAGCGGGAGGGCGTACAATGAGCAGTTCTTC. It is translated as CASSESQSGRAYNEQFF.

This clonotype turned up a few times. At one end, the junction sequence differs from germline, possibly due to a read error. The chain carries TRBV11-2 and TRBJ2-1; tentatively, D is TRBD1 or TRBD2 (5 bases each). CDR1 is SGHAT, CDR2 FQNNGV, per germline. The CDR3 is 15 residues long. Written as DNA, the CDR3 is TGCGCCAGCAGCTTGGCCGGGACCTTAAGCAATGAGCAGTTCTTC. Amino acid sequence: CASSLAGTLSNEQFF.

This clonotype showed up just a few times. CDR3 loop: CASGLGRGHGYTF. CDR3 in DNA: TGTGCTAGTGGTTTAGGGCGGGGCCATGGCTACACCTTC. The chain couples TRBV12-5 to TRBJ1-2; D possibly corresponds to TRBD1 (5 bases). The germline gives CDR1 LGHNT, CDR2 FRNRAP. This CDR3 region has 13 residues. V lost 3 bases, J lost 6 bases, and 11 bases lay in between.

For this clonotype: The junction differs from germline at one of its ends, possibly a read error. The chain has TRBV7-3 and TRBJ1-1; D unresolved. Looked up from germline, CDR1 is SGHTA and CDR2 is FQGTGA. The CDR3 contains 12 residues. CDR3 sequence reads: CASSFGNTEASF. CDR3 nucleotide sequence: TGTGCCAGCAGCTTTGGGAACACTGAAGCTTCCTTT.

This clonotype was seen repeatedly, ten times or more. The chain joins TRBV6-2 or TRBV6-3 to TRBJ2-5; 9 bases fit TRBD1. Unmatched junction bases numbered 9, after V lost 5 bases and J lost 5 bases. This CDR3 has 15 residues. From germline, CDR1 is MNHEY and CDR2 SVGEGT. Here the CDR3 DNA reads TGTGCCAGCAGTGAGGACAGGGGAGCTCGGGAGACCCAGTACTTC. It specifies CASSEDRGARETQYF.

The sample holds many counts of this clonotype. The chain links TRBV12-3 or TRBV12-4 to TRBJ2-7; TRBD1 matches at 7 bases. Unmatched junction bases numbered 10, after V lost 2 bases and J lost 6 bases. The CDR3 runs to 15 residues. CDR3 sequence: CASSLRRRGRAEQYF. The DNA for the CDR3 is TGTGCCAGCAGTTTAAGGCGTAGGGGGCGGGCCGAGCAGTACTTC.

This clonotype was found many times. The V call is TRBV10-3, the J call TRBJ1-5; D gene uncertain. The CDR3 totals 14 residues. Germline V gene data show CDR1 as ENHRY and CDR2 as SYGVKD. Trimming took 2 bases from V and 6 from J, leaving 11 bases between them. CDR3 in amino acids: CAISEDTTFQPQHF. CDR3 bases: TGTGCCATCAGTGAGGACACCACGTTTCAGCCCCAGCATTTT.

This clonotype was seen a handful of times. This chain uses TRBV9 with TRBJ2-2; 8 nucleotides line up with TRBD1. Germline V lookup: CDR1 SGDLS, CDR2 YYNGEE. The CDR3 length is 17 residues. With V trimmed by 3 bases and J by 2 bases, 9 bases remained unmatched. CDR3 DNA: TGTGCCAGCAGCGGTTACAGGGGGTCTTTTAACACCGGGGAGCTGTTTTTT. Protein sequence: CASSGYRGSFNTGELFF.

This clonotype was seen at least ten times. The V gene is TRBV29-1, the J gene TRBJ2-1; D may be TRBD1 (6 bases). The CDR3 contains 15 residues. Trimming removed 5 bases at V and 5 bases at J, with 19 bases between. CDR1 and CDR2 (germline): SQVTM, ANQGSEA. DNA for the CDR3: TGCAGCGTTTTCATACGGGACATGGACCACAATGAGCAGTTCTTC. This encodes CSVFIRDMDHNEQFF.

Ten or more counts support this clonotype. The chain links TRBV6-9 to TRBJ2-1, with D perhaps TRBD1 or TRBD2 (5 bases each). Trimming pared 3 bases from V and 12 bases from J, leaving 21 bases between. This CDR3 is built from 15 residues. Germline CDR1 and CDR2: MNHGY and SVAAGI. CDR3 DNA sequence: TGTGCCAGCAGTTACGAGCCCTGGGGCGGAGAGGGGCAGTTCTTC. As protein: CASSYEPWGGEGQFF.

This clonotype was recorded at least ten times. The V gene is TRBV13, the J gene TRBJ2-1; TRBD1 or TRBD2 may be the D gene (5 bases each). This CDR3 is 12 amino acids long. The V gene lost 4 bases and the J gene lost 8 bases, with 9 bases spanning the gap. From germline, CDR1 is PRHDT and CDR2 FYEKMQ (reference sequence). CDR3 sequence (DNA): TGTGCCAGCAGCTCCGGGGCTTATGAGCAGTTCTTC. This codes for CASSSGAYEQFF.

In the case of this clonotype: A read error may be the cause here, since a much bigger clone is one base away. No conserved phenylalanine or tryptophan ends this CDR3, so it is likely a read error. V and J are TRBV19 and TRBJ1-5, with D possibly being TRBD1 (6 bases). CDR1 is LNHDA, CDR2 SQIVND, per germline (reference sequence). This CDR3 contains 14 residues. V lost 7 bases and J 3 bases, leaving 13 bases between the germline ends. The CDR3 is CASTGQGNNQPQHS. CDR3 sequence (DNA): TGTGCCAGTACTGGTCAGGGGAACAATCAGCCCCAGCATTCT.

This clonotype was detected a few times. This sequence joins TRBV7-2 and TRBJ2-5; 9 bases map to TRBD2. The junction had 7 bases not matched to a gene; V was cut back by 0 bases and J by 5 bases. CDR1 is SGHTA and CDR2 is FQGNSA in the germline V gene. This CDR3 region has 16 residues. The chain's CDR3 is CASSLALAGRQETQYF. DNA of the CDR3: TGTGCCAGCAGCTTAGCTCTAGCGGGGAGGCAGGAGACCCAGTACTTC.

This rearrangement joins TRBV7-9 to TRBJ2-4; D unresolved. Germline CDR1 is SEHNR and CDR2 is FQNEAQ (reference sequence). The CDR3 loop spans 16 amino acids. Trimming took 5 bases from V and 1 from J, leaving 15 bases between them. CDR3 in amino acids: CASSPSALYAKNIQYF. CDR3 nucleotides: TGTGCCAGCAGCCCCTCGGCGCTCTACGCCAAAAACATTCAGTACTTC.

The CDR3 sequence is CASSLFSGRAADTQYF. The CDR3 bases are TGTGCCAGCAGCTTGTTTAGCGGGAGGGCGGCAGATACGCAGTATTTT. V and J are TRBV2 and TRBJ2-3; 11 positions agree with TRBD2. The V segment lost 6 bases and the J segment 4 bases; nucleotides outside the gene matches: 9. CDR1 and CDR2 (germline): SNHLY, FYNNEI. The CDR3 is made up of 16 amino acids.

This clonotype was counted many times. The chain uses TRBV2 and TRBJ2-1, with D possibly being TRBD2 (5 bases). The CDR3 has 14 amino acids. The V end was cut by 6 bases, the J end by 10 bases, with 19 bases between. Germline lookup yields CDR1 SNHLY and CDR2 FYNNEI. The CDR3 here is CASRGRHIGSEQFF. The CDR3 nucleotides are TGTGCCAGCAGAGGCAGACACATAGGGAGCGAGCAGTTCTTC.

Ten or more counts support this clonotype. J is TRBJ1-4 and V is TRBV2; D remains unclear. This CDR3 has 12 residues. V was shortened by 2 bases and J by 3 bases, with 1 base between the two germline ends. CDR1 is SNHLY and CDR2 is FYNNEI in the germline V gene. The CDR3: CASSESNEKLFF. CDR3 bases: TGTGCCAGCAGTGAATCTAATGAAAAACTGTTTTTT.

This clonotype was counted ten times or more. The chain links TRBV2 to TRBJ2-1; D gene unclear. CDR3 length: 16 residues. Deletions cut 7 bases from V and 1 base from J, with 17 bases between. Germline CDR1 is SNHLY and CDR2 is FYNNEI. CDR3 DNA sequence: TGTGCCAGCACCCGAAGGCCGATGGGATCCTACAATGAGCAGTTCTTC. Protein sequence: CASTRRPMGSYNEQFF.

This clonotype was observed many times. The J gene is TRBJ2-7, the V gene TRBV5-1; D is uncertain. The V end was cut by 0 bases, the J end by 2 bases, with 12 bases between. CDR1 SGHRS and CDR2 YFSETQ come from the germline V gene. The CDR3 totals 15 residues. This chain's CDR3 is CASSLGLRYTYEQYF. In nucleotides, the CDR3 is TGCGCCAGCAGCTTGGGGCTCCGCTACACCTACGAGCAGTACTTC.

This clonotype was seen at least ten times. The chain has TRBV2 and TRBJ1-4; TRBD1 is a possible D gene (5 bases). There are 11 residues in the CDR3. CDR1 is SNHLY and CDR2 is FYNNEI in the germline V gene. Trimming left V 11 bases short and J 5 bases short, with 9 bases between. In DNA form, the CDR3 reads TGTGCCGTGGCAGGGAATGAAAAACTGTTTTTT. As protein: CAVAGNEKLFF.

This clonotype showed up many times. The chain links TRBV24-1 to TRBJ2-5; TRBD2 agrees at 8 bases. The CDR3 extends over 16 amino acids. The V segment lost 4 bases and the J segment 4 bases; nucleotides outside the gene matches: 10. Germline values: CDR1 KGHDR, CDR2 SFDVKD. For the CDR3, the DNA is TGTGCCACCAGTGACGCCGGGACTAGTTTTACAGAGACCCAGTACTTC. This sequence encodes CATSDAGTSFTETQYF.

This clonotype was observed at least ten times. The gene calls are TRBV12-3 or TRBV12-4 and TRBJ2-2; D might be TRBD1 (5 bases). The CDR3 runs to 12 residues. V gave up 10 bases and J gave up 5 bases, with 11 bases separating them. CDR3 DNA sequence: TGTGCCATCGAGGACAAAACCGGGGAGCTGTTTTTT. Translated: CAIEDKTGELFF.

The sample holds a few counts of this clonotype. V gene TRBV27 combines with J gene TRBJ1-6; TRBD1 agrees at 9 bases. The ends lost 7 bases at V and 10 bases at J; junction bases unmatched: 8. The CDR3 contains 14 residues. Germline V gene lookup returns CDR1 MNHEY and CDR2 SMNVEV (reference sequence). In nucleotides, the CDR3 is TGTGCCAGCACCACTCGGACAGGGGAGTCACCCCTCCACTTT. As protein: CASTTRTGESPLHF.

This clonotype was counted a few times. The genes are TRBV5-6 and TRBJ1-6; 8 positions agree with TRBD1. Losses at the gene ends were 4 bases for V and 8 bases for J; bases not matched to a gene: 8. This CDR3 has 15 amino acids. Germline CDR1 and CDR2: SGHDT and YYEEEE. The CDR3 here is CASSGDRGAYSPLHF. The DNA of the CDR3 is TGTGCCAGCAGCGGAGACAGGGGCGCATATTCACCCCTCCACTTT.

About this clonotype itself: This may come from a read error, since a much larger clone is one base off. The gene calls are TRBV29-1 and TRBJ1-2, with 7 bases that match TRBD1. This CDR3 has 13 amino acids. Per germline, CDR1 SQVTM and CDR2 ANQGSEA. This CDR3 is CGVSRQGDYGYTF. DNA for the CDR3: TGCGGCGTTTCCCGACAGGGAGACTATGGCTACACCTTC.

This clonotype was counted between two and nine times. The rearrangement joins TRBV5-1 to TRBJ2-1; D gene ambiguous. The CDR3 sequence is 16 residues long. Germline loops: CDR1 SGHRS, CDR2 YFSETQ. Trimming took 1 base from V and 9 from J, leaving 20 bases between them. The CDR3 DNA follows: TGCGCCAGCAGCTTGAACTCGTTAGCCACCTTGGGTGAGCAGTTCTTC. Its protein is CASSLNSLATLGEQFF.

This rearrangement joins TRBV7-2 to TRBJ2-1, with a tentative D call TRBD1 (6 bases). This CDR3 contains 15 residues. V lost 0 bases and J lost 4, with 10 bases in between. CDR1 and CDR2 from the germline V gene are SGHTA and FQGNSA. The CDR3 sequence: CASSLAQGYYNEQFF. CDR3 bases: TGTGCCAGCAGCTTAGCACAGGGATATTACAATGAGCAGTTCTTC.